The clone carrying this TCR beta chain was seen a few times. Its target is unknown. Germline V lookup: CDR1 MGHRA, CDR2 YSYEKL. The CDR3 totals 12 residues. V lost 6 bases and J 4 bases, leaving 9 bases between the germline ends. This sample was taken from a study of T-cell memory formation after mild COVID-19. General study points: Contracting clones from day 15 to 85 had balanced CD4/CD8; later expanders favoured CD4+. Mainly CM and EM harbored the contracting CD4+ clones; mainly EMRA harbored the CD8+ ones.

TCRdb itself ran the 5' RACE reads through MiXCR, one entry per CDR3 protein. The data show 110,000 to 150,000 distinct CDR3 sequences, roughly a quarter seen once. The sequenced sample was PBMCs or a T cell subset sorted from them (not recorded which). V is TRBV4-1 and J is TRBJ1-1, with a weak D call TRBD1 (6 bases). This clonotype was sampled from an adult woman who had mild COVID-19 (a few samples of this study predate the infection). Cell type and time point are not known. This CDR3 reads CASRTGGTEAFF. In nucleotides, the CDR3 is TGCGCCAGCAGGACAGGAGGCACTGAAGCTTTCTTT.